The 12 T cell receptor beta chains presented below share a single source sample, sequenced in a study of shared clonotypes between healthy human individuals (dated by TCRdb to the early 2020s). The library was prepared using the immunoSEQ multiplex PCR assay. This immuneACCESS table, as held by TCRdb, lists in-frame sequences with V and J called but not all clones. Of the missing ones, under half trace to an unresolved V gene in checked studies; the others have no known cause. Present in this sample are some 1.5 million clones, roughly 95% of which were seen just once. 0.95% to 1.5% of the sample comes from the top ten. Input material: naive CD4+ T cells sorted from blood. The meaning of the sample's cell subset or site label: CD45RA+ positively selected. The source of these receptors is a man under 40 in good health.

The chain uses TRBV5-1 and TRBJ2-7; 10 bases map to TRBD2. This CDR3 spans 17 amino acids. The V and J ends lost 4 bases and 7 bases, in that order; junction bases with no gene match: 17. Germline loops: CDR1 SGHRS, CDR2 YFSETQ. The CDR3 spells CASSGGSPSGSTREQYF. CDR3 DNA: TGCGCCAGCAGCGGTGGATCCCCTAGCGGGAGTACTAGAGAGCAGTACTTC.

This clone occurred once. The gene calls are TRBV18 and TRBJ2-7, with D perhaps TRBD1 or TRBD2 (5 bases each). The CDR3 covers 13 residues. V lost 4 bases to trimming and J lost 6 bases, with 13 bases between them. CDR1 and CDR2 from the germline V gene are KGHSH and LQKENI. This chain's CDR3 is CASSRSAGTEQYF. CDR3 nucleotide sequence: TGTGCCAGCTCACGTTCAGCAGGGACCGAGCAGTACTTC.

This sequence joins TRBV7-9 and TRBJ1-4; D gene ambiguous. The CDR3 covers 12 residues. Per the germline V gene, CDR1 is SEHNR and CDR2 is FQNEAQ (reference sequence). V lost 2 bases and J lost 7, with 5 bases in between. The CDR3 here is CASSLKIEKLFF. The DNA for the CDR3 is TGTGCCAGCAGCTTAAAGATTGAAAAACTGTTTTTT.

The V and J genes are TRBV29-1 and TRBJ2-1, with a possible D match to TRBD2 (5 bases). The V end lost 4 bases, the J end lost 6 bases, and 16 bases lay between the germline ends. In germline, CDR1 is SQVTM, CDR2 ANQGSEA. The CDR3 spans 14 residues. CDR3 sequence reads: CSVVGLWAVNEQFF. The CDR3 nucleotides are TGCAGCGTTGTTGGACTTTGGGCCGTCAATGAGCAGTTCTTC.

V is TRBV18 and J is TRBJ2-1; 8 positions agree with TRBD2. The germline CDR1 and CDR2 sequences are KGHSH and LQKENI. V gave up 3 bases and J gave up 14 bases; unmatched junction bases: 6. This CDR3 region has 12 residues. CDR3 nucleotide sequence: TGTGCCAGCTCACCCGGGGGGACTAGTGAGTTCTTC. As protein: CASSPGGTSEFF.

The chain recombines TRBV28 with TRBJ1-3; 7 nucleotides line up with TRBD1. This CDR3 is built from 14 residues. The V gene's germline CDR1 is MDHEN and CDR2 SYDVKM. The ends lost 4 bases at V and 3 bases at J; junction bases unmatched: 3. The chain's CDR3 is CASSSTGFGNTIYF. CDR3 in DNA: TGTGCCAGCAGTTCGACAGGGTTTGGAAACACCATATATTTT.

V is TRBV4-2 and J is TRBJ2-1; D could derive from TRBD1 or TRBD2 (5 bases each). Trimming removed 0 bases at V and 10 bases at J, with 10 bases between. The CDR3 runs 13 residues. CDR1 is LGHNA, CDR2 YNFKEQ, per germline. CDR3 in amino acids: CASSQDRGGEQFF. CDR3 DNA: TGTGCCAGCAGCCAAGATCGGGGCGGCGAGCAGTTCTTC.

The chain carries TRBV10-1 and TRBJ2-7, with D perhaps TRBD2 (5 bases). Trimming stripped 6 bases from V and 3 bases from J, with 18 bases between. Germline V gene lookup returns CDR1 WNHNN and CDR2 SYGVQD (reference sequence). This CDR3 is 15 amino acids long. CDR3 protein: CASSKGSLVDYEQYF. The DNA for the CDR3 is TGCGCCAGCAGCAAAGGGAGCCTGGTGGACTACGAGCAGTACTTC.

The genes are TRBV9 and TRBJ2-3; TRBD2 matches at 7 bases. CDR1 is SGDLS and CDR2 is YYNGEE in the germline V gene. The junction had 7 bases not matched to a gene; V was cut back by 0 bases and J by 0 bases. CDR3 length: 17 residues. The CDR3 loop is CASSVGASGTSTDTQYF. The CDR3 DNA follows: TGTGCCAGCAGCGTAGGGGCTAGCGGTACTAGCACAGATACGCAGTATTTT.

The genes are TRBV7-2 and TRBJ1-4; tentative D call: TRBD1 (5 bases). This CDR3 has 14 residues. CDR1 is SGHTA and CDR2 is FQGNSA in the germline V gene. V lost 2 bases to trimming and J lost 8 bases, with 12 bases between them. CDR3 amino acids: CASSLSRVSEKLFF. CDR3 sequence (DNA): TGTGCCAGCAGCTTATCCAGGGTGTCCGAAAAACTGTTTTTT. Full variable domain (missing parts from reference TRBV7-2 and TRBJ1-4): GAGVSQSPSNKVTEKGKDVELRCDPISGHTALYWYRQSLGQGLEFLIYFQGNSAPDKSGLPSDRFSAERTGGSVSTLTIQRTQQEDSAVYLCASSLSRVSEKLFFGSGTQLSVL.

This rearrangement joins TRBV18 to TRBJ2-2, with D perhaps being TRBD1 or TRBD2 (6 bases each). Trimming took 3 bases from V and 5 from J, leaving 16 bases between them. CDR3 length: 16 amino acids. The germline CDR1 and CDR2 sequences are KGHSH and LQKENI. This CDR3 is CASSPRWGATTGELFF. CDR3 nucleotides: TGTGCCAGCTCACCCAGGTGGGGGGCGACGACCGGGGAGCTGTTTTTT.

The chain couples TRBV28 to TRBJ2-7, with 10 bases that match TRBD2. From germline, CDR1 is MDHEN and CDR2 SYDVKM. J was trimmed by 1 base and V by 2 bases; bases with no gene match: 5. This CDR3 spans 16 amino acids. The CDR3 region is CASSLESGRVSYEQYF. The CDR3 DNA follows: TGTGCCAGCAGTTTAGAGAGCGGGAGGGTGTCCTACGAGCAGTACTTC.